This T cell receptor beta chain emerged from a study of molecular identifiers for immune sequencing clone quantification. TCRdb itself ran the PCR reads through MiXCR, one entry per CDR3 protein. The sample yields about 320,000 distinct CDR3 sequences, roughly 23% seen once. Sorted inputs of roughly 17,000 to 1,100,000 cells, with 10%, 30% or 50% RNA, yielded naive CD8 libraries. This clonotype was recorded a few times. The V and J ends lost 1 base and 2 bases respectively, with 15 bases between them. This CDR3 contains 16 residues. Germline V lookup: CDR1 DFQATT, CDR2 SNEGSKA (reference sequence). This chain connects TRBV20-1 to TRBJ2-1; perhaps D is TRBD1 or TRBD2 (5 bases each). This receptor was identified in a human donor in good health. Some libraries in this study had Jurkat cell RNA spiked in. Material: naive CD8+ T cells from blood, with Jurkat cell RNA spiked in. The sample's subset: FACS-sorted CD8+CD4-CCR7+CD45RA+ naive T cells. Here the CDR3 DNA reads TGCAGTGCTAGAGCCCTCCGGGACGGGCCCTACAATGAGCAGTTCTTC. Its translation: CSARALRDGPYNEQFF.